What follows describes a single TCR beta chain. Its antigen remains unknown. The data were taken from a study of T cell responses to AZD1222 COVID-19 vaccine. Assay used: immunoSEQ multiplex PCR; TCRdb lists only in-frame clones, some missing. The sample has 100,000 to 130,000 clones, about 92% seen once. The study pooled second doses at about 4 or about 12 weeks. Findings of the study overall: As reported, nearly half of all spike-specific TCRs target variant regions that are unmutated. Clonal diversity was possibly underestimated; the donors were predominantly white British and more often female. Of the AZD1222 recipients, only 5 or 6 were seropositive at baseline.

This CDR3 comprises 14 residues. Germline loops: CDR1 MNHNS, CDR2 SASEGT. Trimming removed 3 bases at V and 5 bases at J, with 11 bases between. The V call is TRBV6-1, the J call TRBJ1-5, with D uncertain. The clonotype was recovered from an adult who received the AZD1222 COVID-19 vaccine. This sample comprised peripheral blood, obtained 28 days after the second AZD1222 dose. Here the CDR3 reads CASSDTPRDQPQHF. The DNA of the CDR3 is TGTGCCAGCAGTGACACGCCACGGGATCAGCCCCAGCATTTT.